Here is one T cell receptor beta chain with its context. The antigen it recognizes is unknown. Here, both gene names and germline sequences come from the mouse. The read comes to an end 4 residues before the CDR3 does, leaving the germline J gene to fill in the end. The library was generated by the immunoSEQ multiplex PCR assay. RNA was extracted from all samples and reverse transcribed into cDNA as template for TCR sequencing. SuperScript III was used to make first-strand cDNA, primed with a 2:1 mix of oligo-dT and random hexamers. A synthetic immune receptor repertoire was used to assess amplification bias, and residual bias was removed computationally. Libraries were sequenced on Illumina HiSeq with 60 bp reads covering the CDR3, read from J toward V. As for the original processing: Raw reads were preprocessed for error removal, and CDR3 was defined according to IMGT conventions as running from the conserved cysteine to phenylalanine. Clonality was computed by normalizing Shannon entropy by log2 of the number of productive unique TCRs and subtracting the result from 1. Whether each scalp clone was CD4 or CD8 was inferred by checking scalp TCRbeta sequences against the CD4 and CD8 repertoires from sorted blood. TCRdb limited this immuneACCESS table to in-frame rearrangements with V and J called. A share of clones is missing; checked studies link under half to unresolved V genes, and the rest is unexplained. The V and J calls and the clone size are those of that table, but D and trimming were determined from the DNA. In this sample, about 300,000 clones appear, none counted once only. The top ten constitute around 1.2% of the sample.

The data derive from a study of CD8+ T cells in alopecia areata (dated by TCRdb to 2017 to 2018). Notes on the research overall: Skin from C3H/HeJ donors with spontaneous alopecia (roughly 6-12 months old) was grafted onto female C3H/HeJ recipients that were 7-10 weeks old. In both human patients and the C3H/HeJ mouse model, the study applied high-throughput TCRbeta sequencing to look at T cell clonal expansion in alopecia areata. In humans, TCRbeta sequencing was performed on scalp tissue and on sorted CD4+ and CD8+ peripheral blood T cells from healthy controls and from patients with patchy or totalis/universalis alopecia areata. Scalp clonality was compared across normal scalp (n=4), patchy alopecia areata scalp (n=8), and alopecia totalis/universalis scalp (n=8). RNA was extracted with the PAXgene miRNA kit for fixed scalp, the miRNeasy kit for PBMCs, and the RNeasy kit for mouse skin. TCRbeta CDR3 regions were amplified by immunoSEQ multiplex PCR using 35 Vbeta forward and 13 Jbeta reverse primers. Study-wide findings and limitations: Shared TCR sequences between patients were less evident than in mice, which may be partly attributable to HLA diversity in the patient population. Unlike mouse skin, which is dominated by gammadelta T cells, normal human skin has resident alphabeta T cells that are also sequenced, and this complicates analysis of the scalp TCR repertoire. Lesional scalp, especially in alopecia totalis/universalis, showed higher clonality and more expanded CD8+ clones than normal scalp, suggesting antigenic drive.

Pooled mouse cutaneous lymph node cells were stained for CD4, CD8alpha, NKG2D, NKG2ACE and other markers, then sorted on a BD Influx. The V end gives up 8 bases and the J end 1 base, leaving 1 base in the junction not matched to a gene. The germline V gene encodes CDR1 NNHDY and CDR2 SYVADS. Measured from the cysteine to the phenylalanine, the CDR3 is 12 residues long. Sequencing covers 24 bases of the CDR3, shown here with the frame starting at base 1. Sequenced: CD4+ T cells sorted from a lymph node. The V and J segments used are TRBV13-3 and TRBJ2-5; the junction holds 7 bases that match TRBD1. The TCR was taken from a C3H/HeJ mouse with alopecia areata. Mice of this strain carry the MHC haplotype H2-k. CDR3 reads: CASTGDQDTQYF. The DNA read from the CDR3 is TGTGCCAGTACAGGGGACCAAGAC.